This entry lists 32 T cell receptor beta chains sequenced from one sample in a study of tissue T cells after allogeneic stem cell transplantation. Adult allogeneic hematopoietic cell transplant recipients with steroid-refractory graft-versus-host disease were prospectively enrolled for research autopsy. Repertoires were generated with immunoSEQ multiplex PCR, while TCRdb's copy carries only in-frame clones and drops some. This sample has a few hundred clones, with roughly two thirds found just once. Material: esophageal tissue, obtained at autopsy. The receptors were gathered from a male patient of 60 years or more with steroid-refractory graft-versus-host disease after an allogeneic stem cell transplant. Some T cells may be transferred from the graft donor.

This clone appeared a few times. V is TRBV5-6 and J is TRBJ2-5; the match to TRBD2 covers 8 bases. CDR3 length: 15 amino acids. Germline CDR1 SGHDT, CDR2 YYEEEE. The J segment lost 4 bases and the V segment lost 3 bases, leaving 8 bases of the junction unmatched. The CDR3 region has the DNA TGTGCCAGCAGCTGGGGGGCCGGGGGGGGAGAGACCCAGTACTTC. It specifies CASSWGAGGGETQYF.

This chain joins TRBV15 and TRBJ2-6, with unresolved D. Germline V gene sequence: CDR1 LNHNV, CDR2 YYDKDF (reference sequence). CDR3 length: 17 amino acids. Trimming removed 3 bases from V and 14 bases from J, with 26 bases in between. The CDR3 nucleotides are TGTGCCACCAGCAGTCGTGAAAGGTGTGACAAAGTCGGGCTCCTGACTTTC. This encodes CATSSRERCDKVGLLTF.

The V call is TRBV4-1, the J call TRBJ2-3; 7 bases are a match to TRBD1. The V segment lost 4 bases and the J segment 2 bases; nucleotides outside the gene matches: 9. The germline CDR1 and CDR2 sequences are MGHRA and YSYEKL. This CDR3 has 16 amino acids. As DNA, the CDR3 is TGCGCCAGCAGCCCCGCCGGGACAGCCCTCACAGATACGCAGTATTTT. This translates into CASSPAGTALTDTQYF.

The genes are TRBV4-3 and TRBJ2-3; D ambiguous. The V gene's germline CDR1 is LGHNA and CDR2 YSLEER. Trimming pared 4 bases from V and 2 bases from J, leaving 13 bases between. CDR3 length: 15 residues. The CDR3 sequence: CASSLQNYNTDTQYF. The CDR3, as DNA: TGCGCCAGCAGCCTTCAAAACTACAACACAGATACGCAGTATTTT.

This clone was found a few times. CDR3 DNA: TGTGCCAGCAGTTCTAGCGGGGCCGGGCCCCCTTACAATGAGCAGTTCTTC. Translating it yields CASSSSGAGPPYNEQFF. The gene calls are TRBV27 and TRBJ2-1; TRBD2 aligns across 9 bases. V was pared by 4 bases and J by 4 bases, with 11 bases of the junction left unmatched. The CDR3 length is 17 residues. Looked up from germline, CDR1 is MNHEY and CDR2 is SMNVEV (reference sequence).

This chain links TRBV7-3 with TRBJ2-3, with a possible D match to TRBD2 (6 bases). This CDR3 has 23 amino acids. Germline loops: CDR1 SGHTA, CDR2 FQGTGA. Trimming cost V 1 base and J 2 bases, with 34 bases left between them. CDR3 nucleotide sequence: TGTGCCAGCAGCTTAAGGTCGTCGGGAGTTAATCCATTTACTGCGTATCCCACAGATACGCAGTATTTT. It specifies CASSLRSSGVNPFTAYPTDTQYF.

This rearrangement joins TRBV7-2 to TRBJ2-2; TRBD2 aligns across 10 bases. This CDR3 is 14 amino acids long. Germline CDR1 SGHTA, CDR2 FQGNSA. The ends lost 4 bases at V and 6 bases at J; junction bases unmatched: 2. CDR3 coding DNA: TGTGCCAGCAGCTATAGCGGGGGGTCCGGGGAGCTGTTTTTT. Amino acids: CASSYSGGSGELFF.

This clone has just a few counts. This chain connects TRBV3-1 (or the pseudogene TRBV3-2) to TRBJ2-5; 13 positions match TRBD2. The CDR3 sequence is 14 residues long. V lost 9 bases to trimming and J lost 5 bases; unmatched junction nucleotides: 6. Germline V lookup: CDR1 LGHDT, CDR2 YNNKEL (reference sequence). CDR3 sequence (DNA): TGTGCCAGTACTAGCGGGGGGGAGAGGGAGACCCAGTACTTC. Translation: CASTSGGERETQYF.

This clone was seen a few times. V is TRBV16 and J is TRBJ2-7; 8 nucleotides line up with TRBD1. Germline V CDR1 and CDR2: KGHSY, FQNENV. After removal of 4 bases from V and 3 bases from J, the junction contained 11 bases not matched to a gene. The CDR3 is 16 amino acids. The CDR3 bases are TGTGCCAGCAGCCTTGGTGAGACAGGGGTTTTCTACGAGCAGTACTTC. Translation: CASSLGETGVFYEQYF.

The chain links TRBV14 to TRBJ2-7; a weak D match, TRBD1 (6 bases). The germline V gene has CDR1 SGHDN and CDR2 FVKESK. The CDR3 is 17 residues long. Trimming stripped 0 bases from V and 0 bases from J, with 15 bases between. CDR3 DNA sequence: TGTGCCAGCAGCCAAGATCCCGACAGGCCGAGCTCCTACGAGCAGTACTTC. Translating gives CASSQDPDRPSSYEQYF.

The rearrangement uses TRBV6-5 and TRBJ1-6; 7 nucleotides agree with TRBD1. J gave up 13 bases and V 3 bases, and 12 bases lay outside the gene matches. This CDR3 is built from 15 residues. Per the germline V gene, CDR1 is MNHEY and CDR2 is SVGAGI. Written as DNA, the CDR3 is TGTGCCAGCAGTTATGTTGGGACAGTAGAAAGGCCCCTCCACTTT. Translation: CASSYVGTVERPLHF.

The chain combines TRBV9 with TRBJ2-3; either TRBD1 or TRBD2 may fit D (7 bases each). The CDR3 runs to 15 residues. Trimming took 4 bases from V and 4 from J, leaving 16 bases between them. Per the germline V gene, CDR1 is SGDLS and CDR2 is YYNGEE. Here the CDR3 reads CASSPMTGRADTQYF. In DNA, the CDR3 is TGTGCCAGCAGCCCGATGACAGGGAGGGCAGATACGCAGTATTTT.

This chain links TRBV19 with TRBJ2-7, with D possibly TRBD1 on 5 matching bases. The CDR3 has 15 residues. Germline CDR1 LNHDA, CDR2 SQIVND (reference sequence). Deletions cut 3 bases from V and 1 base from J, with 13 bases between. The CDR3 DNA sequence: TGTGCCAGTAGTATTGCAGGGTTCTGGTCCTACGAGCAGTACTTC. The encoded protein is CASSIAGFWSYEQYF.

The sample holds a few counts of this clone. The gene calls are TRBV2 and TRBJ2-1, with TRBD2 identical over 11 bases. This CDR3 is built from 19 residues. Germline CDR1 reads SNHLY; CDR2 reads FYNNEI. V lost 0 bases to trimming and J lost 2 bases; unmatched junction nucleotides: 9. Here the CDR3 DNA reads TGTGCCAGCAGTGAAGCTAGCGGGGGGGCTCACGGCGCCTACAATGAGCAGTTCTTC. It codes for CASSEASGGAHGAYNEQFF.

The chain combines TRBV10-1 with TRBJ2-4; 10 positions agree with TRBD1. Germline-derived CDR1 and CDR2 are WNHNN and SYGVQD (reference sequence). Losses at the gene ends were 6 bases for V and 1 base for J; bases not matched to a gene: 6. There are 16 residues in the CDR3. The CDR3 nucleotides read TGCGCCAGCAGGGGGACAGGGGTTTCGGCCAAAAACATTCAGTACTTC. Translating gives CASRGTGVSAKNIQYF.

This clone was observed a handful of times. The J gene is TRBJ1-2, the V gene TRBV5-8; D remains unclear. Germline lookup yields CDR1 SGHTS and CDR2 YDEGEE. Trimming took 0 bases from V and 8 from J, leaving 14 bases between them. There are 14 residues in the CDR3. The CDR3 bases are TGTGCCAGCAGCTTGGGACGTTTACGGTCGGGCTACACCTTC. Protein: CASSLGRLRSGYTF.

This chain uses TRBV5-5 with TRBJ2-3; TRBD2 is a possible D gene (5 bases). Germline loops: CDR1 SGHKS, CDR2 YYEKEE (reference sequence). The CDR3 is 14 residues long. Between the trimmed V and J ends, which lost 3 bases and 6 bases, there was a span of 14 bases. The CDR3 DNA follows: TGTGCCAGCAGCTCTGGACTGGGCGCGGATACGCAGTATTTT. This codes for CASSSGLGADTQYF. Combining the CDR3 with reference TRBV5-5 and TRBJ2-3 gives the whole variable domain DAGVTQSPTHLIKTRGQQVTLRCSPISGHKSVSWYQQVLGQGPQFIFQYYEKEERGRGNFPDRFSARQFPNYSSELNVNALLLGDSALYLCASSSGLGADTQYFGPGTRLTVL.

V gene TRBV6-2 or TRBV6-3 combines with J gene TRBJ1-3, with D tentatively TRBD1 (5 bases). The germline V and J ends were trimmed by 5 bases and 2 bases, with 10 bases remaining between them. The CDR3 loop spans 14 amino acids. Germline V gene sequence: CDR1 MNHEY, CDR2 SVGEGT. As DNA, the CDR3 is TGTGCCAGCAGTCATCCAGGGACTGGAAACACCATATATTTT. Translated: CASSHPGTGNTIYF.

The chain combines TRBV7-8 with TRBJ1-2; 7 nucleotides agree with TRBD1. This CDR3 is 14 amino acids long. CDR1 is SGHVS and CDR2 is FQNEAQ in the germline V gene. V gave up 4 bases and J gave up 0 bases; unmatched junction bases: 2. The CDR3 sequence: CASSSTGSNYGYTF. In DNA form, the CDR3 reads TGTGCCAGCAGCTCGACAGGGTCTAACTATGGCTACACCTTC.

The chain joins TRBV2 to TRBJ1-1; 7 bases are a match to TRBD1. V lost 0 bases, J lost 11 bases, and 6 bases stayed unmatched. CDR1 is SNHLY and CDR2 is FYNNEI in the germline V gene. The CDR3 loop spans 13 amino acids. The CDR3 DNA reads TGTGCCAGCAGTGAAGCGAAGACAGGGAGGGCTTTCTTT. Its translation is CASSEAKTGRAFF.

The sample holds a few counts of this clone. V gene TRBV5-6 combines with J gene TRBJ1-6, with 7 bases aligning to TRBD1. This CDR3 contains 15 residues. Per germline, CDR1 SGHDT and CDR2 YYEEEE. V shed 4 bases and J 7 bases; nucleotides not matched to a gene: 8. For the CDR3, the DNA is TGTGCCAGCAGCCCACAGGGGCGAACGAATTCACCCCTCCACTTT. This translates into CASSPQGRTNSPLHF.

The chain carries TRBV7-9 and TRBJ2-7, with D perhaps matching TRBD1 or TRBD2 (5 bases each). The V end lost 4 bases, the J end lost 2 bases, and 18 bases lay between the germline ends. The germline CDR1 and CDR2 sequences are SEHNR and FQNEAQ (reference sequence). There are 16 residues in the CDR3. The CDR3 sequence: CASSSEGSQAPYEQYF. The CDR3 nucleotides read TGTGCCAGCAGCTCTGAGGGGAGCCAGGCCCCCTACGAGCAGTACTTC.

CDR3 DNA sequence: TGCGCCAGCAGCCCCAGCCCTTTAGCGGGGGGGTCGAACGAGCAGTACTTC. Protein sequence: CASSPSPLAGGSNEQYF. This chain connects TRBV5-1 to TRBJ2-7; TRBD2 agrees at 11 bases. Looked up from germline, CDR1 is SGHRS and CDR2 is YFSETQ. CDR3 size: 17 residues. Trimming removed 4 bases from V and 5 bases from J; junction bases left unmatched: 14.

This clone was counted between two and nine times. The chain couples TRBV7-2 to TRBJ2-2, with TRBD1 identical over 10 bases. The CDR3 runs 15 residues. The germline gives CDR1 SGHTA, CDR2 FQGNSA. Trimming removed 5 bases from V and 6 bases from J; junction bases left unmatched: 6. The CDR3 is CASSAGTGVSGELFF. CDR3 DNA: TGTGCCAGCAGCGCCGGGACAGGGGTCTCCGGGGAGCTGTTTTTT.

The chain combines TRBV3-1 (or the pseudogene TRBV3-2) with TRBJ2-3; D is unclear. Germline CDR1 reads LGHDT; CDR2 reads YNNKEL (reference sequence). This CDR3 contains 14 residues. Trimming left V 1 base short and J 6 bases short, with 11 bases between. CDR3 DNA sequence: TGTGCCAGCAGCCAAGGCAGGCCGGCGGATACGCAGTATTTT. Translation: CASSQGRPADTQYF.

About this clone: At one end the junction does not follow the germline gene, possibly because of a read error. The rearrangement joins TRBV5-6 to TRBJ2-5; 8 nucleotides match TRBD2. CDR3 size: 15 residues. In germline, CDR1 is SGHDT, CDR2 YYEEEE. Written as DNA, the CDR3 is TGTGCCCGCAGCGTGGGGGCCGGGGGGGGAGAGACCCAGTACTTC. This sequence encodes CARSVGAGGGETQYF.

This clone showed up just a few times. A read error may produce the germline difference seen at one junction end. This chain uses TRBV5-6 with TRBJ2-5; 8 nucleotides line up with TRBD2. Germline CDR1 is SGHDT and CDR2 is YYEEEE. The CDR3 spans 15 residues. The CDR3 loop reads CARSLGAGGGETQYF. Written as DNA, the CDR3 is TGTGCCCGCAGCTTGGGGGCCGGGGGGGGAGAGACCCAGTACTTC.

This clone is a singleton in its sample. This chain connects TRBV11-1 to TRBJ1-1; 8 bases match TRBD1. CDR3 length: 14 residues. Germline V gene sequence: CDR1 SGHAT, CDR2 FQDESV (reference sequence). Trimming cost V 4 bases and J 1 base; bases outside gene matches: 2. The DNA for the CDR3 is TGTGCCAGCAGCTCGACAGGGGCGAACACTGAAGCTTTCTTT. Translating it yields CASSSTGANTEAFF.

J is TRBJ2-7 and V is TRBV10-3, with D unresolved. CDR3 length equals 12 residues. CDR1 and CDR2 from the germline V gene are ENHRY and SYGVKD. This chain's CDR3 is CATWESSYEQYF. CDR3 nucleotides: TGTGCAACGTGGGAAAGCTCCTACGAGCAGTACTTC.

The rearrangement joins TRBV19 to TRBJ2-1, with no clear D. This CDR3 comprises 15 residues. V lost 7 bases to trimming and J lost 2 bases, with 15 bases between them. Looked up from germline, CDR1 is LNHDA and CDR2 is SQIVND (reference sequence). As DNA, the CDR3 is TGTGCCAGTAAATCAAACCTCCTTACCTACAATGAGCAGTTCTTC. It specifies CASKSNLLTYNEQFF.

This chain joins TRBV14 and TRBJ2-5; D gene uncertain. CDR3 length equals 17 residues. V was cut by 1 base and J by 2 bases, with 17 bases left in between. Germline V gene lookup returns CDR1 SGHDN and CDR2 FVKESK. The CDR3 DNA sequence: TGTGCCAGCAGCCAAGGGGTTACTGCGCCGAGGCAAGAGACCCAGTACTTC. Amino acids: CASSQGVTAPRQETQYF.

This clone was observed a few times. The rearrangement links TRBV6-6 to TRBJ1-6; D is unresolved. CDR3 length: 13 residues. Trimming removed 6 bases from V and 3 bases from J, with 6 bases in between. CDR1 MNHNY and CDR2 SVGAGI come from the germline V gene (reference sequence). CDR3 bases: TGTGCCAGCAGAGTATACTATAATTCACCCCTCCACTTT. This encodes CASRVYYNSPLHF.